These 8 T cell receptor beta chains were sequenced from one sample in a study of OX40 agonist ivuxolimab in advanced cancers. Generated by immunoSEQ multiplex PCR, the TCRdb table keeps only in-frame clones and is missing some. The sample lists 90,000 to 100,000 clones; roughly 80% were seen once. The input for sequencing was CD4+ or CD8+ T cells sorted from blood, taken in a trial of the OX40 agonist ivuxolimab. These receptors were obtained from an adult with an advanced solid tumor such as melanoma, head and neck, liver or kidney cancer.

The chain joins TRBV30 to TRBJ2-7; D gene ambiguous. The germline V gene encodes CDR1 GTSNPN and CDR2 SVGIG (reference sequence). V was shortened by 1 base and J by 2 bases, with 9 bases between the two germline ends. The CDR3 covers 13 residues. CDR3 loop: CAWSGASPYEQYF. In DNA form, the CDR3 reads TGTGCCTGGAGTGGGGCATCTCCCTACGAGCAGTACTTC. The full variable domain, with the rest looked up from reference TRBV30 and TRBJ2-7, is SQTIHQWPATLVQPVGSPLSLECTVEGTSNPNLYWYRQAAGRGLQLLFYSVGIGQISSEVPQNLSASRPQDRQFILSSKKLLLSDSGFYLCAWSGASPYEQYFGPGTRLTVT.

This chain links TRBV6-1 with TRBJ2-7; TRBD1 agrees at 8 bases. Germline V lookup: CDR1 MNHNS, CDR2 SASEGT. V lost 6 bases and J lost 2; bases outside the gene matches: 0. The CDR3 is 12 amino acids. CDR3 sequence (DNA): TGTGCCAGCAGGACAGGGGCCTACGAGCAGTACTTC. The encoded protein is CASRTGAYEQYF.

This clone was counted once. The chain couples TRBV7-2 to TRBJ2-5; D is possibly TRBD2 (6 bases). The V gene lost 6 bases and the J gene lost 4 bases, with 12 bases spanning the gap. The CDR3 loop spans 13 amino acids. Germline CDR1 SGHTA, CDR2 FQGNSA. CDR3 nucleotide sequence: TGTGCCAGCAGAAATAGCGGAAGAGAGACCCAGTACTTC. Encoded protein: CASRNSGRETQYF.

In regard to this clone: Other DNA sequences in this specimen translate into the identical CDR3. The J gene is TRBJ2-1, the V gene TRBV7-2; 11 nucleotides align to TRBD1. Germline CDR1 is SGHTA and CDR2 is FQGNSA. The CDR3 is 16 amino acids. V trimming: 5 bases; J trimming: 1 base; junction bases outside the gene matches: 4. In DNA form, the CDR3 reads TGTGCCAGCAGCCTTAGGGACAGGGGGTCCTACAATGAGCAGTTCTTC. Protein sequence: CASSLRDRGSYNEQFF.

The table lists this clone with a few counts. CDR3 sequence reads: CASSLTGTGTEQYF. CDR3 in DNA: TGTGCCAGCAGCTTAACCGGGACAGGGACCGAGCAGTACTTC. The J gene is TRBJ2-7, the V gene TRBV11-2, with TRBD1 matching 9 bases. Germline lookup yields CDR1 SGHAT and CDR2 FQNNGV. The CDR3 has 14 residues. V was pared by 2 bases and J by 6 bases, with 5 bases of the junction left unmatched.

The CDR3 region is CASSYSRDTEAFF. In DNA form, the CDR3 reads TGTGCCAGCAGTTACTCGAGGGACACTGAAGCTTTCTTT. The V call is TRBV6-5, the J call TRBJ1-1; D uncertain. With 0 bases removed from V and 3 bases from J, the gap between germline ends came to 5 bases. From germline, CDR1 is MNHEY and CDR2 SVGAGI. This CDR3 is built from 13 residues.

The J gene is TRBJ1-5, the V gene TRBV29-1, with TRBD1 matching 8 bases. The germline V gene encodes CDR1 SQVTM and CDR2 ANQGSEA. The CDR3 runs to 14 residues. Trimming at V came to 4 bases and at J to 0 bases, leaving 2 bases not matched to a gene. CDR3 sequence (DNA): TGCAGCGTTGGGACAGGGAATAGCAATCAGCCCCAGCATTTT. It codes for CSVGTGNSNQPQHF.

The V and J genes are TRBV25-1 and TRBJ2-2, with 7 bases aligning to TRBD2. The CDR3 is 14 residues long. CDR1 MGHDK and CDR2 SYGVNS come from the germline V gene. V shed 8 bases and J 4 bases; nucleotides not matched to a gene: 7. DNA for the CDR3: TGTGCCAGCCAAGCGGGACTTTCCACCGGGGAGCTGTTTTTT. Translation: CASQAGLSTGELFF.